This T cell receptor (beta chain) was observed in a study of metastatic and nonmetastatic thyroid tumors. Study-level information: From malignant and benign thyroid patients, repertoires in blood and in tumor or nodule tissue were compared.

CDR3 length equals 17 residues. Losses at the gene ends were 7 bases for V and 4 bases for J; bases not matched to a gene: 15. Germline V gives CDR1 MDHEN, CDR2 SYDVKM. As handled by the study authors: CDR3 was compared across clinicopathological groups, and the resulting differences were used to build a distant-metastasis classifier for papillary thyroid cancer. From the PCR reads, TCRdb re-called clones with MiXCR. The V and J calls were determined by TCRdb, not by the authors. This sample has 31,000 or so clones, with 25% to 35% found just once. The study's findings and limits: Reports indicated that malignant thyroid tumors showed significantly higher TCR beta diversity than benign nodules did, in blood and tumor.

This clone appeared a few times. Antigen specificity is unknown. Treatment of any kind had been given to no patient before thyroid surgery. The chain combines TRBV28 with TRBJ1-2, with 10 positions matching TRBD1. The source material was blood. This sequence originates from a female donor with papillary thyroid cancer or a benign thyroid nodule (not recorded which). Some clones in this sample may be carry-over from other donors' samples. For the CDR3, the DNA is TGTGCCAGCAATTCCCAGGGACAGGGGCCCATCAGCTATGGCTACACCTTC. This sequence encodes CASNSQGQGPISYGYTF.